The clone carrying this T cell receptor (beta chain) was counted a few times. The antigen is undetermined. The data were obtained in a study of beta chain features in type 1 diabetes. Study observations and caveats: Naive, central memory and Treg TCRB repertoires seemed to resemble each other more closely in patients than they did in healthy donors. For Type 1 diabetes patients, all four CD4+ subsets carried TCRB CDR3s that were moderately but significantly shorter.

Germline V lookup: CDR1 PRHDT, CDR2 FYEKMQ (reference sequence). The CDR3 is made up of 17 amino acids. V was pared by 5 bases and J by 0 bases, with 9 bases of the junction left unmatched. Expressed TCRB transcripts were sequenced because the isolated RNA had all been reverse transcribed beforehand. Data came from immunoSEQ multiplex PCR; TCRdb stores just in-frame clones and leaves some out. There are about 150,000 clones in the sample; approximately 10% occur only once, and 0.45% to 0.5% lies in the top ten. The receptor was derived from a young man with type 1 diabetes. This chain uses TRBV13 with TRBJ2-1; TRBD2 aligns across 8 bases. Sequenced input: central memory CD4+ T cells from blood. Here the CDR3 reads CASSPPRGGSSYNEQFF. CDR3 in DNA: TGTGCCAGCAGCCCTCCTCGGGGGGGAAGCTCCTACAATGAGCAGTTCTTC.